This T cell receptor (beta chain) was profiled in a study of blood T cell repertoires in COVID-19. Study as a whole: From the United States, Italy and Spain came samples of acute and convalescent COVID-19. T cells, B-cell-depleted T cells, or PBMCs provided the cDNA or gDNA that served as material.

Original methodology: Using reference gene primer amplification, nucleated cell counts were estimated. Only in-frame clones appear in the TCRdb table, and some are missing; sequencing was by immunoSEQ multiplex PCR. V and J calls and clone size are copied from that table; D and trimming were computed from the DNA. The sample includes about 130,000 clones, about 84% seen only once; the top ten take around 5%. The CDR3 loop spans 16 amino acids. V is TRBV21-1 and J is TRBJ1-5. TRBV21-1 is designated a pseudogene. The TCR originated in a human donor in a cohort sampled during active COVID-19. The specimen sequenced was peripheral blood. The CDR3 coding sequence is TGTGCCAGCAGCAAAGAGGCGCAGGGAGGTGCGCAGCCCCAGCATTTT. It yields the protein CASSKEAQGGAQPQHF.